The sample holds a few counts of the clone carrying this TCR beta chain. Its antigen remains unknown. People in the study who had HIV all got their treatment in the United States. Samples were assayed with immunoSEQ v3.0 at survey level. A per-sample goal of about 40,000-55,000 T-cell genomes was targeted by sequencing. TCRdb's copy holds only in-frame clones and misses some; the assay was immunoSEQ multiplex PCR. The repertoire includes about 13,000 clones, less than 85% of them detected once, and 13% sits in the top ten. The data were taken from a study of long-term antiretroviral therapy in people with HIV. Study-level points and caveats: The study found that diversity rose after ART but stayed below transplant donor controls. HIV repertoire CDR3 lengths ranged less widely than those of controls.

Trimming cost V 6 bases and J 3 bases, with 12 bases left between them. This CDR3 spans 13 amino acids. Germline loops: CDR1 WSHSY, CDR2 SAAADI. This specimen consisted of unsorted PBMCs, obtained 3.2 years before starting antiretroviral therapy. The chain has TRBV10-2 and TRBJ2-7, with D possibly TRBD1 on 5 matching bases. The clonotype was recovered from a man aged 40-49 years with HIV. The chain's CDR3 is CASSLTDSYEQYF. The CDR3 nucleotides read TGCGCCAGCAGCTTAACCGACAGCTACGAGCAGTACTTC.